This TCR beta chain is from a study of monozygotic twins with inflammatory bowel disease. No DNA is given; TCRdb re-called the 5' RACE reads and lists each CDR3 protein once. The repertoire shows roughly 150,000 distinct CDR3 sequences; the top ten hold 2.8%. The CDR3 spans 17 residues. In germline, CDR1 is LNHNV, CDR2 YYDKDF (reference sequence). J is TRBJ2-5 and V is TRBV15; TCRdb's D call, TRBD2, is unchecked because there is no DNA. This TCR came from a human donor with ulcerative colitis or Crohn's disease, or a healthy co-twin of an affected twin (not recorded which). Specimen: blood. CDR3 amino acids: CATSRDRASGLKETQYF.